This TCR beta chain originates from a study of T cell responses to AZD1222 COVID-19 vaccine. CDR1 is SGHRS and CDR2 is YFSETQ in the germline V gene. The length of the CDR3 is 16 residues. The ends were cut back, 3 bases at V and 2 bases at J, with 14 bases in the middle. Generated by immunoSEQ multiplex PCR, the TCRdb table keeps only in-frame clones and is missing some. Among fewer than 150,000 clones listed, 88% were seen once. V gene TRBV5-1 combines with J gene TRBJ2-2; D may match TRBD1 or TRBD2 (7 bases each). Specimen: peripheral blood, collected on day 0 of AZD1222 vaccination. The source is an adult in good health. CDR3: CASSWGTAGNTGELFF. The CDR3 DNA is TGCGCCAGCAGCTGGGGGACAGCGGGAAACACCGGGGAGCTGTTTTTT.